This T cell receptor (beta chain) was sequenced during a study of cytomegalovirus exposure and HLA in healthy donors. Study-level findings and limits: Later analysis demonstrated an association between a missense DCLRE1C variant and TCR beta V- and J-gene trimming.

The PCR ran on 60 Vbeta and 13 Jbeta primers. Libraries were prepared by immunoSEQ multiplex PCR; TCRdb keeps only in-frame clonotypes and omits some of them. The repertoire includes more than 75,000 clones, approximately 84% of them detected once, and roughly 5.9% sits in the top ten. CDR1 is SGDLS, CDR2 YYNGEE, per germline. The V segment lost 3 bases and the J segment 4 bases; nucleotides outside the gene matches: 6. The CDR3 extends over 14 amino acids. Note on this clone: Antigen unknown.

This chain joins TRBV9 and TRBJ1-2; 7 bases align to TRBD1. Source material: PBMCs. The sequence was obtained from a woman aged 18-30 years in good health and CMV-seropositive. CDR3 amino acids: CASSASGTAYGYTF. Written as DNA, the CDR3 is TGTGCCAGCAGCGCCTCCGGGACAGCCTATGGCTACACCTTC.